These 16 T cell receptor beta chains came from one sample sequenced in a study of cytomegalovirus exposure and HLA in healthy donors. Assay: immunoSEQ multiplex PCR; the TCRdb copy retains only in-frame clones and omits some. Of more than 95,000 clones in the sample, approximately 94% were seen once. Material: PBMCs. Receptors were obtained from a woman in her late teens or twenties in good health and CMV-seronegative.

This clone was seen a single time. The V gene is TRBV5-1, the J gene TRBJ2-5, with a possible D match to TRBD1 (6 bases). The ends were cut back, 4 bases at V and 0 bases at J, with 7 bases in the middle. The CDR3 covers 13 residues. CDR1 is SGHRS and CDR2 is YFSETQ in the germline V gene. Written as DNA, the CDR3 is TGCGCCAGCAGCGGACAGTACCAAGAGACCCAGTACTTC. Amino acids: CASSGQYQETQYF.

The J gene is TRBJ1-4, the V gene TRBV19; 10 bases match TRBD1. Trimming cost V 7 bases and J 8 bases; bases outside gene matches: 4. The CDR3 runs 13 residues. Germline-derived CDR1 and CDR2 are LNHDA and SQIVND (reference sequence). CDR3 region: CASKGQGWEKLFF. As DNA, the CDR3 is TGTGCCAGTAAGGGACAGGGGTGGGAAAAACTGTTTTTT.

The CDR3 is CASSSIIQGKTQYF. In nucleotides, the CDR3 is TGTGCCAGCAGTTCAATCATCCAGGGGAAGACCCAGTACTTC. This sequence joins TRBV27 and TRBJ2-5; a possible D gene is TRBD1 (6 bases). CDR3 size: 14 residues. Germline V gene sequence: CDR1 MNHEY, CDR2 SMNVEV (reference sequence). V was clipped by 4 bases and J by 6 bases, with 15 bases between them.

This clone was picked up a small number of times. The chain uses TRBV4-1 and TRBJ2-3; 7 nucleotides agree with TRBD1. Germline loops: CDR1 MGHRA, CDR2 YSYEKL. The CDR3 loop spans 16 amino acids. With V trimmed by 4 bases and J by 2 bases, 9 bases remained unmatched. This chain's CDR3 is CASSPDPTGNTDTQYF. The CDR3 bases are TGCGCCAGCAGCCCAGATCCGACAGGGAACACAGATACGCAGTATTTT.

The chain recombines TRBV7-3 with TRBJ2-2; 9 bases agree with TRBD1. This CDR3 has 16 amino acids. Germline CDR1 is SGHTA and CDR2 is FQGTGA. V lost 1 base to trimming and J lost 3 bases; unmatched junction nucleotides: 3. Here the CDR3 reads CASSLIGTGYTGELFF. CDR3 DNA: TGTGCCAGCAGCTTAATTGGGACAGGGTACACCGGGGAGCTGTTTTTT.

This chain connects TRBV5-1 to TRBJ2-2, with TRBD1 matching 8 bases. The CDR3 has 16 amino acids. The V segment lost 4 bases and the J segment 0 bases; nucleotides outside the gene matches: 5. CDR1 and CDR2 from the germline V gene are SGHRS and YFSETQ. The CDR3: CASSAGQAPNTGELFF. The CDR3 nucleotides are TGCGCCAGCAGCGCGGGACAGGCCCCGAACACCGGGGAGCTGTTTTTT.

J is TRBJ2-1 and V is TRBV27, with 11 bases matching TRBD2. This CDR3 is 16 amino acids long. V lost 4 bases, J lost 1 base, and 3 bases stayed unmatched. Germline V gene lookup returns CDR1 MNHEY and CDR2 SMNVEV (reference sequence). DNA for the CDR3: TGTGCCAGCAGTTCACTAGCGGGAGTTTCCTACAATGAGCAGTTCTTC. Its protein is CASSSLAGVSYNEQFF.

J is TRBJ2-1 and V is TRBV11-3; 10 bases agree with TRBD2. Trimming cost V 6 bases and J 9 bases; bases outside gene matches: 11. CDR3 length: 15 amino acids. CDR1 and CDR2 from the germline V gene are SGHNT and YENEEA. The CDR3 here is CASSRSGRARGEQFF. Here the CDR3 DNA reads TGTGCCAGCAGTCGAAGCGGGAGGGCCAGGGGTGAGCAGTTCTTC.

CDR3 in DNA: TGTGCCAGCAGTTTCGGGACAGCCTACGAGCAGTACTTC. Its protein is CASSFGTAYEQYF. V usage is TRBV28 and J usage is TRBJ2-7; 7 bases are a match to TRBD1. With V trimmed by 3 bases and J by 2 bases, 1 base remained unmatched. CDR3 length: 13 amino acids. CDR1 is MDHEN and CDR2 is SYDVKM in the germline V gene.

The J gene is TRBJ2-3, the V gene TRBV11-2, with 10 bases matching TRBD2. The CDR3 consists of 15 residues. The V gene's germline CDR1 is SGHAT and CDR2 FQNNGV. The V segment lost 1 base and the J segment 6 bases; nucleotides outside the gene matches: 4. In nucleotides, the CDR3 is TGTGCCAGCAGCTTAGTTCTAGCGGGGGCGGATACGCAGTATTTT. It codes for CASSLVLAGADTQYF.

This sequence joins TRBV18 and TRBJ1-3, with a weak D call TRBD1 (5 bases). This CDR3 comprises 17 residues. Germline V gene lookup returns CDR1 KGHSH and CDR2 LQKENI. V lost 2 bases and J 0 bases, leaving 14 bases between the germline ends. CDR3 region: CASSPTIGGGSGNTIYF. CDR3 nucleotides: TGTGCCAGCTCACCAACGATTGGCGGGGGCTCTGGAAACACCATATATTTT. The full variable domain, completed using reference TRBV18 and TRBJ1-3, is NAGVMQNPRHLVRRRGQEARLRCSPMKGHSHVYWYRQLPEEGLKFMVYLQKENIIDESGMPKERFSAEFPKEGPSILRIQQVVRGDSAAYFCASSPTIGGGSGNTIYFGEGSWLTVV.

The rearrangement links TRBV28 to TRBJ1-1; D is ambiguous. From germline, CDR1 is MDHEN and CDR2 SYDVKM. CDR3 length: 14 amino acids. V was shortened by 7 bases and J by 1 base, with 13 bases between the two germline ends. The CDR3: CASTETEANTEAFF. The DNA of the CDR3 is TGTGCCAGCACCGAAACGGAGGCGAACACTGAAGCTTTCTTT.

This chain uses TRBV6-1 with TRBJ1-4; the D is unclear. The length of the CDR3 is 17 residues. V was clipped by 2 bases and J by 2 bases, with 15 bases between them. The V gene's germline CDR1 is MNHNS and CDR2 SASEGT. DNA for the CDR3: TGTGCCAGCAGTGAACTGGCCTTGAGGACTACTAATGAAAAACTGTTTTTT. Translated: CASSELALRTTNEKLFF.

The chain carries TRBV27 and TRBJ2-2, with D perhaps TRBD2 (5 bases). With 3 bases removed from V and 6 bases from J, the gap between germline ends came to 11 bases. Germline V gene lookup returns CDR1 MNHEY and CDR2 SMNVEV (reference sequence). This CDR3 has 14 amino acids. Written as DNA, the CDR3 is TGTGCCAGCAGTTTCGGGGTCATGGCCGGGGAGCTGTTTTTT. Protein product: CASSFGVMAGELFF.

The chain employs TRBV19 and TRBJ1-5; a weak D match, TRBD1 (5 bases). With 7 bases removed from V and 5 bases from J, the gap between germline ends came to 15 bases. The CDR3 loop spans 14 amino acids. Germline V gene sequence: CDR1 LNHDA, CDR2 SQIVND (reference sequence). CDR3 DNA: TGTGCCAGTACCACTACGGGGGGGTATCAGCCCCAGCATTTT. This gives the protein CASTTTGGYQPQHF.

This sequence joins TRBV5-6 and TRBJ2-1, with 10 bases identical to TRBD2. CDR1 is SGHDT and CDR2 is YYEEEE in the germline V gene. Germline trimming cut 4 bases from V and 2 bases from J; bases unmatched to any gene: 6. The CDR3 is made up of 16 amino acids. CDR3 DNA: TGTGCCAGCAGCCTCCTAGCGGGAGCACCCTACAATGAGCAGTTCTTC. Translated, it gives CASSLLAGAPYNEQFF.